This T cell receptor beta chain was found in a study of response to subunit inactivated influenza vaccine. Study-level results: T cells newly recruited by each seasonal influenza vaccination are few, the authors suggested.

TCRdb ran MiXCR on the RT-PCR reads and lists one entry per CDR3 protein. The repertoire has about 620,000 distinct CDR3 sequences, 12% of them found once; the top ten carry more than 8.5%. The V gene end was trimmed by 4 bases and the J gene end by 7 bases; junction bases not matched to a gene: 8. From germline, CDR1 is SGHDT and CDR2 YYEEEE. The CDR3 has 14 residues. This clonotype was picked up a small number of times. Its antigen remains unidentified. Sequencing used PBMCs from blood, obtained on the day of vaccination. The receptor was isolated from a man between 45 and 60 years old who received an inactivated influenza vaccine. V usage is TRBV5-6 and J usage is TRBJ2-1; the match to TRBD1 covers 7 bases. The CDR3 nucleotides are TGTGCCAGCAGCGCCACCGGGACAGCGAATGAGCAGTTCTTC. Translated, it gives CASSATGTANEQFF.